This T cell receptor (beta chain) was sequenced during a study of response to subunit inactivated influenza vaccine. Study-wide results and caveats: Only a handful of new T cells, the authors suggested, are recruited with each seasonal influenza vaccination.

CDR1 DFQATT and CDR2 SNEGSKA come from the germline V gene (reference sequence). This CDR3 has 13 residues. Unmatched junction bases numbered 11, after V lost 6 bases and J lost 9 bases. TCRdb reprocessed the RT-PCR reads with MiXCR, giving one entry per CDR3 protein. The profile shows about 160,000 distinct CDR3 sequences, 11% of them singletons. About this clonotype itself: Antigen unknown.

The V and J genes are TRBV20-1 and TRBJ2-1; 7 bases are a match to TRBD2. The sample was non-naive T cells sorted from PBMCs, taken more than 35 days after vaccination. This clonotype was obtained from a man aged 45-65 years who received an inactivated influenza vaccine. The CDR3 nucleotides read TGCAGTGCGCATTCTCTAGCGGAGCCTGAGCAGTTCTTC. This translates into CSAHSLAEPEQFF.